Listed below are T cell receptor beta chains from one sample, sequenced in a study of cytomegalovirus exposure and HLA in healthy donors. Using immunoSEQ multiplex PCR, the repertoire was profiled, and TCRdb retains in-frame clones only, with some absent. The sample lists 90,000 to 120,000 clones, about 80% seen once, with 2.7% in the top ten. What was sequenced was PBMCs. The origin of the receptors is a man aged 25-40 years in good health and CMV-seropositive. Both conserved end residues are part of each CDR3. The D gene is left open where the match is weak. Clone sizes are given selectively: once, few, many, or a class where the clone is expanded.

.	TRBV25-1	.	TRBJ1-1	CASSPPVNTEAFF	TGTGCCAGCAGTCCCCCCGTGAACACTGAAGCTTTCTTT
.	TRBV11-3	.	TRBJ1-3	CASSLRTAGNTIYF	TGTGCCAGCAGCTTAAGAACAGCTGGAAACACCATATATTTT
.	TRBV10-1	.	TRBJ2-7	CASSESGRGTYEQYF	TGCGCCAGCAGTGAAAGCGGCAGGGGAACCTACGAGCAGTACTTC
.	TRBV6-1	.	TRBJ2-4	CAVRDLAKNIQYF	TGTGCCGTAAGGGACTTAGCCAAAAACATTCAGTACTTC
.	TRBV30	.	TRBJ1-3	CAWSVWTALLSGNTIYF	TGTGCCTGGAGTGTCTGGACAGCACTCCTCTCTGGAAACACCATATATTTT
.	TRBV29-1	.	TRBJ2-7	CSVEGPYEQYF	TGCAGCGTTGAGGGGCCCTACGAGCAGTACTTC
TRBD2	TRBV7-9	.	TRBJ2-5	CASSLGTSGVKTQYF	TGTGCCAGCAGCCTTGGGACTAGCGGCGTGAAGACCCAGTACTTC
TRBD1	TRBV5-8	.	TRBJ2-5	CASSSRQGARETQYF	TGTGCCAGCAGCTCTCGACAGGGGGCTAGGGAGACCCAGTACTTC
.	TRBV18	.	TRBJ2-7	CASSPLRESYEQYF	TGTGCCAGCTCACCACTCCGGGAAAGCTACGAGCAGTACTTC
TRBD1	TRBV18	.	TRBJ1-5	CASQGTGDQPQHF	TGTGCCAGCCAGGGGACAGGGGATCAGCCCCAGCATTTT
.	TRBV6-1	.	TRBJ2-3	CASSVIRLYDSYTDTQYF	TGTGCCAGCAGTGTAATAAGATTGTACGACTCTTACACAGATACGCAGTATTTT
.	TRBV6-5	few	TRBJ1-1	CASSYLGAGEAFF	TGTGCCAGCAGTTACTTGGGGGCAGGTGAAGCTTTCTTT
TRBD1	TRBV19	.	TRBJ1-3	CASSHPGQASINTIYF	TGTGCCAGTAGCCATCCGGGACAGGCTTCAATAAACACCATATATTTT
.	TRBV6-6	.	TRBJ2-3	CASNPRRSTDTQYF	TGTGCCAGCAACCCTCGCAGGAGCACAGATACGCAGTATTTT
TRBD2	TRBV29-1	.	TRBJ2-7	CSVALAGRESEQYF	TGCAGCGTTGCCCTAGCGGGGCGAGAGAGTGAGCAGTACTTC
.	TRBV25-1	.	TRBJ2-5	CASSDYGAQNF	TGTGCCAGCAGTGATTACGGCGCACAGAACTTC
.	TRBV29-1	.	TRBJ2-3	CSVKLAADTQYF	TGCAGCGTTAAACTAGCCGCAGATACGCAGTATTTT
.	TRBV9	.	TRBJ2-2	CASSGGGVNGELFF	TGTGCCAGCAGCGGGGGAGGCGTAAACGGGGAGCTGTTTTTT
.	TRBV2	.	TRBJ1-2	CASSSQGSYGYTF	TGTGCCAGCAGTAGCCAGGGAAGCTATGGCTACACCTTC
.	TRBV11-3	.	TRBJ2-7	CASSLESRETYEQYF	TGTGCCAGCAGCTTAGAATCGAGGGAAACCTACGAGCAGTACTTC